The 2 T cell receptor beta chains in this list originate from one sample, sequenced in a study of blood T cell repertoires in COVID-19. The protocol was immunoSEQ multiplex PCR, while the TCRdb copy is restricted to in-frame clones and leaves out a portion. Seen here are a few hundred thousand clones, roughly 90% observed once, and the top ten hold over 0.7%. The sample was PBMCs or T cells enriched from blood (not recorded which). The receptors originated from a woman between 40 and 55 years old who had been exposed to COVID-19.

The chain links TRBV19 to TRBJ2-1; possibly TRBD1 for D (5 bases). The CDR3 has 14 amino acids. The germline CDR1 and CDR2 sequences are LNHDA and SQIVND (reference sequence). V was pared by 7 bases and J by 0 bases, with 10 bases between. For the CDR3, the DNA is TGTGCCAGTAAGTTCGACAGCTCCTACAATGAGCAGTTCTTC. This encodes CASKFDSSYNEQFF.

J is TRBJ1-2 and V is TRBV6-4; a possible D gene is TRBD1 (6 bases). Trimming took off 6 bases at V and 5 bases at J, with 10 bases between the two ends. Germline CDR1 reads MRHNA; CDR2 reads SNTAGT. The CDR3 extends over 12 amino acids. The CDR3, as DNA: TGTGCCAGCAGGGACAGCCATTATGGCTACACCTTC. Amino acids: CASRDSHYGYTF.